The 24 T cell receptor beta chains listed next were all sequenced from one sample in a study of CD8+ T cells in alopecia areata. Treatment specified: oral pan-JAK inhibitor, 5-10 mg twice daily. Collection of lesional scalp punch biopsies and peripheral blood was performed in alopecia areata patients. Extracted from the samples, RNA was reverse transcribed into cDNA to serve as the sequencing template. Here immunoSEQ multiplex PCR was the method, and the copy in TCRdb shows in-frame clones only, minus some. The sample yields 4,500 to 5,000 clones, more than 85% seen once. The sequences come from skin, collected at week 4, from a patient treated with tofacitinib. Every receptor here comes from a human donor with alopecia areata.

V usage is TRBV9 and J usage is TRBJ2-1; TRBD2 matches 8 bases. CDR1 is SGDLS and CDR2 is YYNGEE in the germline V gene. This CDR3 contains 17 residues. With V trimmed by 3 bases and J by 1 base, 9 bases remained unmatched. The CDR3 region has the DNA TGTGCCAGCAGCGCGCTTGGCGGGGGGTCTTCCTACAATGAGCAGTTCTTC. Translation gives CASSALGGGSSYNEQFF.

The chain carries TRBV5-1 and TRBJ2-5; TRBD2 matches at 7 bases. Trimming cost V 4 bases and J 1 base; bases outside gene matches: 7. Germline CDR1 is SGHRS and CDR2 is YFSETQ. The CDR3 consists of 15 residues. CDR3 DNA sequence: TGCGCCAGCAGCCCGGGGCGGGGGTCCCAAGAGACCCAGTACTTC. It translates to CASSPGRGSQETQYF.

A single count supports this clone. The gene calls are TRBV6-1 and TRBJ2-1; 8 nucleotides agree with TRBD1. The CDR3 contains 19 residues. V was pared by 4 bases and J by 8 bases, with 22 bases of the junction left unmatched. Germline CDR1 reads MNHNS; CDR2 reads SASEGT. The CDR3 is CASSVINIGTGIRWDEQFF. In DNA form, the CDR3 reads TGTGCCAGCAGTGTAATAAACATTGGGACAGGTATTCGTTGGGATGAGCAGTTCTTC.

This clone occurred a few times. The chain has TRBV2 and TRBJ1-5, with D possibly being TRBD1 (5 bases). Trimming took off 5 bases at V and 4 bases at J, with 9 bases between the two ends. CDR1 SNHLY and CDR2 FYNNEI come from the germline V gene. The CDR3 is 13 residues long. The CDR3 reads CASSSDTNQPQHF. Here the CDR3 DNA reads TGTGCCAGCAGTTCGGACACGAATCAGCCCCAGCATTTT. The whole variable domain, remainder taken from reference TRBV2 and TRBJ1-5, is EPEVTQTPSHQVTQMGQEVILRCVPISNHLYFYWYRQILGQKVEFLVSFYNNEISEKSEIFDDQFSVERPDGSNFTLKIRSTKLEDSAMYFCASSSDTNQPQHFGDGTRLSIL.

The rearrangement links TRBV9 to TRBJ2-2, with D uncertain. The CDR3 contains 14 residues. Germline V gene lookup returns CDR1 SGDLS and CDR2 YYNGEE. V gave up 2 bases and J gave up 2 bases, with 7 bases separating them. CDR3 residues: CASSVVGNTGELFF. DNA of the CDR3: TGTGCCAGCAGCGTTGTGGGAAACACCGGGGAGCTGTTTTTT.

The rearrangement joins TRBV2 to TRBJ1-2, with D hard to call. The CDR3 is made up of 12 amino acids. The germline V gene encodes CDR1 SNHLY and CDR2 FYNNEI. Trimming left V 6 bases short and J 4 bases short, with 9 bases between. The CDR3, as DNA: TGTGCCAGCAGCGCCGCCGGCTATGGCTACACCTTC. It translates to CASSAAGYGYTF.

V and J are TRBV11-3 and TRBJ2-1, with TRBD2 matching 9 bases. The V gene end was trimmed by 7 bases and the J gene end by 1 base; junction bases not matched to a gene: 5. CDR1 is SGHNT, CDR2 YENEEA, per germline. This CDR3 region has 15 residues. Written as DNA, the CDR3 is TGTGCCAGCAAAAAGCGGGGGGAGTCCTACAATGAGCAGTTCTTC. Its protein is CASKKRGESYNEQFF.

CDR3 loop: CASSPYSQATYGYTF. As DNA, the CDR3 is TGTGCCAGCAGCCCTTACAGCCAGGCCACCTATGGCTACACCTTC. The V call is TRBV6-5, the J call TRBJ1-2; no reliable D call. Germline CDR1 is MNHEY and CDR2 is SVGAGI. This CDR3 contains 15 residues. V lost 6 bases, J lost 4 bases, and 18 bases lay in between.

V and J are TRBV27 and TRBJ2-4, with a possible D match to TRBD1 (5 bases). The CDR3 is 13 amino acids. Trimming removed 2 bases from V and 15 bases from J, with 17 bases in between. Germline V gene sequence: CDR1 MNHEY, CDR2 SMNVEV (reference sequence). DNA for the CDR3: TGTGCCAGCAGTTTAAGTTATCAGGGTCGGCTGTACTTC. Protein: CASSLSYQGRLYF.

The chain combines TRBV5-6 with TRBJ2-5; D tentatively fits TRBD1 or TRBD2 (5 bases each). CDR3 length: 16 residues. CDR1 is SGHDT and CDR2 is YYEEEE in the germline V gene. Trimming cost V 3 bases and J 5 bases, with 20 bases left between them. Here the CDR3 reads CASSYTSPGRGETQYF. The CDR3 DNA reads TGTGCCAGCAGCTACACCAGCCCGGGACGCGGGGAGACCCAGTACTTC.

This chain connects TRBV29-1 to TRBJ1-1, with D perhaps matching TRBD1 (5 bases). Per the germline V gene, CDR1 is SQVTM and CDR2 is ANQGSEA. The CDR3 is made up of 13 amino acids. Trimming stripped 4 bases from V and 0 bases from J, with 9 bases between. The CDR3 is CSVVGQLNTEAFF. DNA for the CDR3: TGCAGCGTTGTGGGGCAGCTGAACACTGAAGCTTTCTTT.

V gene TRBV15 combines with J gene TRBJ1-5, with TRBD1 as a possible D gene (6 bases). Between the trimmed V and J ends, which lost 4 bases and 7 bases, there was a span of 17 bases. Germline assignment: CDR1 LNHNV and CDR2 YYDKDF (reference sequence). CDR3 length: 15 amino acids. The CDR3 spells CATSTQGNFGQPQHF. CDR3 DNA: TGTGCCACCAGCACTCAGGGGAACTTCGGCCAGCCCCAGCATTTT.

This clone was seen a handful of times. V and J are TRBV6-4 and TRBJ1-2; weak D call: TRBD1 (6 bases). The CDR3 runs to 12 residues. Trimming pared 3 bases from V and 8 bases from J, leaving 10 bases between. Germline values: CDR1 MRHNA, CDR2 SNTAGT. CDR3 in amino acids: CASSEGRGGYTF. The DNA of the CDR3 is TGTGCCAGCAGTGAAGGCAGGGGCGGCTACACCTTC.

This clone was seen a single time. DNA of the CDR3: TGCGCCAGCAGCTTCGGGCTAGCGGGGGTCTCCTACGAGCAGTACTTC. Translation gives CASSFGLAGVSYEQYF. The chain employs TRBV5-1 and TRBJ2-7, with 10 bases fitting TRBD2. J lost 0 bases, V lost 2 bases, and 5 bases had no gene match. CDR3 length: 16 residues. Germline lookup yields CDR1 SGHRS and CDR2 YFSETQ.

The genes are TRBV7-9 and TRBJ2-1; 13 bases are shared with TRBD2. In germline, CDR1 is SEHNR, CDR2 FQNEAQ (reference sequence). The V segment lost 3 bases and the J segment 5 bases; nucleotides outside the gene matches: 10. The CDR3 is 18 amino acids. CDR3 amino acids: CASSFSLTSGGPNNEQFF. CDR3 nucleotide sequence: TGTGCCAGCAGCTTCTCCCTGACTAGCGGGGGGCCTAACAATGAGCAGTTCTTC.

The chain recombines TRBV9 with TRBJ1-2, with 10 bases that match TRBD1. This CDR3 contains 15 residues. Per germline, CDR1 SGDLS and CDR2 YYNGEE. The trim removed 0 bases at V and 7 bases at J, leaving 6 bases unmatched. This CDR3 is CASSVEPDRGGGYTF. The CDR3 bases are TGTGCCAGCAGCGTAGAACCGGACAGGGGGGGTGGCTACACCTTC.

The J gene is TRBJ2-5, the V gene TRBV6-5, with D perhaps TRBD2 (6 bases). V lost 5 bases and J 3 bases, leaving 10 bases between the germline ends. The CDR3 has 13 amino acids. CDR1 MNHEY and CDR2 SVGAGI come from the germline V gene. CDR3 DNA: TGTGCCAGCAGTACTAGCCTTAAAGAGACCCAGTACTTC. Translated: CASSTSLKETQYF.

The rearrangement joins TRBV19 to TRBJ2-7, with unresolved D. The CDR3 is 14 residues long. Germline values: CDR1 LNHDA, CDR2 SQIVND (reference sequence). The germline V and J ends were trimmed by 3 bases and 0 bases, with 9 bases remaining between them. CDR3 region: CASSMGRDSYEQYF. The DNA for the CDR3 is TGTGCCAGTAGTATGGGAAGGGACTCCTACGAGCAGTACTTC.

The chain's CDR3 is CASSTGVRLDTEAFF. CDR3 coding DNA: TGTGCCAGCTCGACAGGGGTACGATTAGACACTGAAGCTTTCTTT. V usage is TRBV18 and J usage is TRBJ1-1; TRBD1 aligns across 8 bases. Germline assignment: CDR1 KGHSH and CDR2 LQKENI. The CDR3 covers 15 residues. J lost 3 bases, V lost 6 bases, and 9 bases had no gene match.

The CDR3 sequence: CASSLGRQSFYYGYTF. The CDR3 DNA sequence: TGTGCCAGCAGCTTAGGCCGACAGAGTTTTTACTATGGCTACACCTTC. The chain employs TRBV7-9 and TRBJ1-2; weak D call: TRBD1 (5 bases). V was trimmed by 1 base and J by 3 bases, leaving 15 bases between them. The CDR3 covers 16 residues. CDR1 and CDR2 from the germline V gene are SEHNR and FQNEAQ (reference sequence).

This sequence joins TRBV7-8 and TRBJ2-1; 7 bases match TRBD1. Trimming took 8 bases from V and 7 from J; bases not matched to a gene: 8. CDR3 length equals 13 residues. CDR1 is SGHVS, CDR2 FQNEAQ, per germline. This chain's CDR3 is CASGAGGPNEQFF. DNA for the CDR3: TGTGCCAGCGGGGCAGGGGGACCAAATGAGCAGTTCTTC. Drawing the rest from reference TRBV7-8 and TRBJ2-1, the complete variable domain is GAGVSQSPRYKVAKRGQDVALRCDPISGHVSLFWYQQALGQGPEFLTYFQNEAQLDKSGLPSDRFFAERPEGSVSTLKIQRTQQEDSAVYLCASGAGGPNEQFFGPGTRLTVL.

The count of this clone is one. The chain is built from TRBV6-1 and TRBJ2-1; 12 bases align to TRBD1. Losses at the gene ends were 6 bases for V and 8 bases for J; bases not matched to a gene: 8. This CDR3 has 15 residues. Germline CDR1 MNHNS, CDR2 SASEGT. In DNA, the CDR3 is TGTGCCAGCAGAGGGACAGGGGGCAGGTTTGATGAGCAGTTCTTC. This codes for CASRGTGGRFDEQFF.

The rearrangement uses TRBV7-2 and TRBJ1-4; 9 bases match TRBD1. Looked up from germline, CDR1 is SGHTA and CDR2 is FQGNSA. The CDR3 has 14 amino acids. V shed 5 bases and J 13 bases; nucleotides not matched to a gene: 11. The CDR3 DNA reads TGTGCCAGCAGCCCAGGACAGGGGATTGAGTTACTGTTTTTT. Translation: CASSPGQGIELLFF.

This chain uses TRBV5-1 with TRBJ2-7, with 7 bases that match TRBD2. V gave up 2 bases and J gave up 0 bases; unmatched junction bases: 5. This CDR3 comprises 15 residues. Germline V gives CDR1 SGHRS, CDR2 YFSETQ. The CDR3 region has the DNA TGCGCCAGCAGCTTTGACGGGGGGAGCTCCTACGAGCAGTACTTC. The encoded protein is CASSFDGGSSYEQYF.